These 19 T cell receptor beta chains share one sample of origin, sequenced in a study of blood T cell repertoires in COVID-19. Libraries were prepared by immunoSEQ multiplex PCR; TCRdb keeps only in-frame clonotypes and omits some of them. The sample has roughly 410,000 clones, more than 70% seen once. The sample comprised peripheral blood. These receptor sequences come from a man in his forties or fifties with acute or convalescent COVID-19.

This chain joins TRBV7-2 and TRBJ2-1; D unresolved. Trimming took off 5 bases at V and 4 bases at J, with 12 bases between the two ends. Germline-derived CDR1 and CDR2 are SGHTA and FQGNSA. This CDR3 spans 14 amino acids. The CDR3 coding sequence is TGTGCCAGCAGCGGCCTCACACAGTACAATGAGCAGTTCTTC. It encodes CASSGLTQYNEQFF.

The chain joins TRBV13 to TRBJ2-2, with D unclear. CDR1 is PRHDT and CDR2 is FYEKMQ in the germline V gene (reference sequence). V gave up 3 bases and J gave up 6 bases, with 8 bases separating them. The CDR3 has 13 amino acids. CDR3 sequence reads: CASSFYTAGELFF. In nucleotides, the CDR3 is TGTGCCAGCAGCTTTTATACTGCCGGGGAGCTGTTTTTT.

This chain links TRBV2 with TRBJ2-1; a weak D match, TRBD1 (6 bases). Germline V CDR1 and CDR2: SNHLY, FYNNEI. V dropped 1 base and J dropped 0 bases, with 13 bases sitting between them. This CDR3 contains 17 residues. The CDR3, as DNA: TGTGCCAGCAGTGAAGACAGGGATGGTAACTCCTACAATGAGCAGTTCTTC. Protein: CASSEDRDGNSYNEQFF. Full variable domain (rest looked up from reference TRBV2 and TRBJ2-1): EPEVTQTPSHQVTQMGQEVILRCVPISNHLYFYWYRQILGQKVEFLVSFYNNEISEKSEIFDDQFSVERPDGSNFTLKIRSTKLEDSAMYFCASSEDRDGNSYNEQFFGPGTRLTVL.

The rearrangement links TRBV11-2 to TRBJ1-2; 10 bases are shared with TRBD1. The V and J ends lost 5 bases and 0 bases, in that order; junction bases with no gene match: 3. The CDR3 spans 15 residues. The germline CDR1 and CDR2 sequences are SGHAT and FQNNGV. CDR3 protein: CASSRDRGTNYGYTF. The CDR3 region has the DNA TGTGCCAGCAGCCGGGACAGGGGAACTAACTATGGCTACACCTTC. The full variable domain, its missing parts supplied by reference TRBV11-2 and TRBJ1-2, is EAGVAQSPRYKIIEKRQSVAFWCNPISGHATLYWYQQILGQGPKLLIQFQNNGVVDDSQLPKDRFSAERLKGVDSTLKIQPAKLEDSAVYLCASSRDRGTNYGYTFGSGTRLTVV.

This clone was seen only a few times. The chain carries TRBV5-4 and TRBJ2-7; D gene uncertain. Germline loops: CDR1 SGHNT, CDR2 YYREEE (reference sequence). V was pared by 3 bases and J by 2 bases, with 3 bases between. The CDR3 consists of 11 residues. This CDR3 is CASSSTYEQYF. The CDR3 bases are TGTGCCAGCAGCTCTACCTACGAGCAGTACTTC.

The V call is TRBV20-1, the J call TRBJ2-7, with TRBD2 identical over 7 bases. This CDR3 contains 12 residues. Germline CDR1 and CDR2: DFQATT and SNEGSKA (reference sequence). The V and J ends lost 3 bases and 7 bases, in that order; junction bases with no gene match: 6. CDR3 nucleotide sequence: TGCAGTGCTAGTTCAGCGGGGTGGGAGCAGTACTTC. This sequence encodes CSASSAGWEQYF.

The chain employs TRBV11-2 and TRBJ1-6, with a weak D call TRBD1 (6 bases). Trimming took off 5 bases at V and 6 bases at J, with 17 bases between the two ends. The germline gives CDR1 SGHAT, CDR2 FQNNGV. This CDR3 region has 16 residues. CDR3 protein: CASSPTEQGFNSPLHF. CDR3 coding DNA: TGTGCCAGCAGCCCAACGGAACAGGGTTTTAATTCACCCCTCCACTTT.

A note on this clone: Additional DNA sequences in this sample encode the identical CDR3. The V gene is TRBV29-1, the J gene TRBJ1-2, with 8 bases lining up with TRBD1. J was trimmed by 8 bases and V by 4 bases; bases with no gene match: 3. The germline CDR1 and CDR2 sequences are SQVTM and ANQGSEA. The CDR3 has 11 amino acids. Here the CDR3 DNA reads TGCAGCGTTGGGACAGGGAACGGCTACACCTTC. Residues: CSVGTGNGYTF.

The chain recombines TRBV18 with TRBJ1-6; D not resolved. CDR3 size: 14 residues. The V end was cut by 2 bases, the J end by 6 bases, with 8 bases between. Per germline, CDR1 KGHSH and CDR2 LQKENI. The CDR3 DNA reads TGTGCCAGCTCACCAGGGCCGGTTAATTCACCCCTCCACTTT. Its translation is CASSPGPVNSPLHF.

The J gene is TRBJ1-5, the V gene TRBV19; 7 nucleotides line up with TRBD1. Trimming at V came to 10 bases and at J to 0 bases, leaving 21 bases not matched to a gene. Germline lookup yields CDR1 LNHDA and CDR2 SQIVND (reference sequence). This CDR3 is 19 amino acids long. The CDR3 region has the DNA TGTGCCACCCGAGTACCGGAGAGGGGGCCACGGTATAGCAATCAGCCCCAGCATTTT. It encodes CATRVPERGPRYSNQPQHF.

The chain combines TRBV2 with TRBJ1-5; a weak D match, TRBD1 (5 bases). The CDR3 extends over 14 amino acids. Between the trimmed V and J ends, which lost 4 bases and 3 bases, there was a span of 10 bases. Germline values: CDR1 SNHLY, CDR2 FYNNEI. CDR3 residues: CASSVGLINQPQHF. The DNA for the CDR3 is TGTGCCAGCAGTGTGGGACTGATCAATCAGCCCCAGCATTTT.

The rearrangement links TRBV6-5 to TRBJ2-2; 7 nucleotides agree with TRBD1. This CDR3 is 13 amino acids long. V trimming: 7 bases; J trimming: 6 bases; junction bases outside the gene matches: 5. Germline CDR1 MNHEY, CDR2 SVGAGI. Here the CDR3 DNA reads TGTGCCAGCAACAGGGGTAGGGCCGGGGAGCTGTTTTTT. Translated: CASNRGRAGELFF.

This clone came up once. The CDR3 region has the DNA TGTGCCATCGGAGCGGGAGGCTCCTACGAGCAGTACTTC. The encoded protein is CAIGAGGSYEQYF. This sequence joins TRBV5-4 and TRBJ2-7, with 9 bases that match TRBD2. From germline, CDR1 is SGHNT and CDR2 YYREEE (reference sequence). J was trimmed by 0 bases and V by 9 bases; bases with no gene match: 4. This CDR3 contains 13 residues. The variable domain in full, with the rest retrieved from reference TRBV5-4 and TRBJ2-7, is ETGVTQSPTHLIKTRGQQVTLRCSSQSGHNTVSWYQQALGQGPQFIFQYYREEENGRGNFPPRFSGLQFPNYSSELNVNALELDDSALYLCAIGAGGSYEQYFGPGTRLTVT.

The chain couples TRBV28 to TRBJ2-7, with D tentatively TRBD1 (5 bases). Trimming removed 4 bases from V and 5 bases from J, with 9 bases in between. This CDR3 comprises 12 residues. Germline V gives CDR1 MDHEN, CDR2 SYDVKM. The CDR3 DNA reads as TGTGCCAGCAGTTCAGGGTTCGACGAGCAGTACTTC. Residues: CASSSGFDEQYF. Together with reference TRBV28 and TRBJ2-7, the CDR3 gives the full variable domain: DVKVTQSSRYLVKRTGEKVFLECVQDMDHENMFWYRQDPGLGLRLIYFSYDVKMKEKGDIPEGYSVSREKKERFSLILESASTNQTSMYLCASSSGFDEQYFGPGTRLTVT.

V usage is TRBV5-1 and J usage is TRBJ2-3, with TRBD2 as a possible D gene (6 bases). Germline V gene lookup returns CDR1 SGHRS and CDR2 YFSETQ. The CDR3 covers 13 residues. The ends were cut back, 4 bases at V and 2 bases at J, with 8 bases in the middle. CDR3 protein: CASSTGDTDTQYF. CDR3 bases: TGCGCCAGCAGCACGGGGGACACAGATACGCAGTATTTT.

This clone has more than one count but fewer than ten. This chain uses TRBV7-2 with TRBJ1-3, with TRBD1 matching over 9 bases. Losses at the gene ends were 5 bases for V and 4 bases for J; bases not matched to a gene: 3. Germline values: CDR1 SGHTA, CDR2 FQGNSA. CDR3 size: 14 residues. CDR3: CASSVTGGGNTIYF. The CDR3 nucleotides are TGTGCCAGCAGCGTGACAGGGGGAGGAAACACCATATATTTT.

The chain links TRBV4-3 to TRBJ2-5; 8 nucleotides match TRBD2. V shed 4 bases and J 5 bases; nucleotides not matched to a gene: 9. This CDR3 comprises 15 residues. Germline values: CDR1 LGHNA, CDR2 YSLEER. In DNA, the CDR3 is TGCGCCAGCAGCCCGCGTGCGGGGGGCTGGGAGACCCAGTACTTC. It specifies CASSPRAGGWETQYF.

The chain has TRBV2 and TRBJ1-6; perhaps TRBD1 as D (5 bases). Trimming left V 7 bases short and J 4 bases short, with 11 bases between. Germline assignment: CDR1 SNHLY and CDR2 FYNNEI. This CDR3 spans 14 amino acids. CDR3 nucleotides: TGTGCCAGCACTGTGACAGTTTATAATTCACCCCTCCACTTT. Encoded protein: CASTVTVYNSPLHF.

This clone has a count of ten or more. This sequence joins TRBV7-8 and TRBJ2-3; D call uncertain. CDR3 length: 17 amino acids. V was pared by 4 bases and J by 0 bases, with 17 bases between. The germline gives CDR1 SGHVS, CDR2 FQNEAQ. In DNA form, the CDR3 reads TGTGCCAGCAGCTCTAGAGTCGCGATCCCTAGCACAGATACGCAGTATTTT. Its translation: CASSSRVAIPSTDTQYF.